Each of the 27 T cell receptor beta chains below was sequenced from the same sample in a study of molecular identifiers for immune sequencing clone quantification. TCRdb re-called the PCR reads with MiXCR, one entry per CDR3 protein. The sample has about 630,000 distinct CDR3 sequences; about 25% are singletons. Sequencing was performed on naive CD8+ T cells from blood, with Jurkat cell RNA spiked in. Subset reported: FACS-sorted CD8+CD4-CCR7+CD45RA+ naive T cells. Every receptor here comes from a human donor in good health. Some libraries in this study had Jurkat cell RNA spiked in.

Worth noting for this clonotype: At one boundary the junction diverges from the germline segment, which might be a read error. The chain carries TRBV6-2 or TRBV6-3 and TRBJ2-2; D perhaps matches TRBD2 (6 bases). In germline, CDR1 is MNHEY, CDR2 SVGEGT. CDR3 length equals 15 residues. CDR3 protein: CASISDYYYTGGLFF. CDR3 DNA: TGTGCCAGCATCTCTGACTACTACTACACCGGGGGGCTGTTTTTT.

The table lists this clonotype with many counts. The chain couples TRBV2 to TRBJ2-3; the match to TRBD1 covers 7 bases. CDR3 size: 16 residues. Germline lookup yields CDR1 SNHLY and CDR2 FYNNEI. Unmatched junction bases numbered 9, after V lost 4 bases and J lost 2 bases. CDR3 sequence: CASSGPGQAVTDTQYF. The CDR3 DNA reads TGTGCCAGCAGTGGCCCAGGACAGGCAGTCACAGATACGCAGTATTTT.

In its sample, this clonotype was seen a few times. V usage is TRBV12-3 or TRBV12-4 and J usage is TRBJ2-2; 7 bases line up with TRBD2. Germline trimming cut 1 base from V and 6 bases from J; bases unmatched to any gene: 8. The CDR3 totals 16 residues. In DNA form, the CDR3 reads TGTGCCAGCAGTTTAGATGGCGGGAGTAGCTCCGGGGAGCTGTTTTTT. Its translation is CASSLDGGSSSGELFF.

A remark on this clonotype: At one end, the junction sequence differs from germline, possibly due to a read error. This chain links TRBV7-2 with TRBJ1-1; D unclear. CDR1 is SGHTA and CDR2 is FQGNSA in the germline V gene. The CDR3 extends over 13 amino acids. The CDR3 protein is CASSLGVWTEALF. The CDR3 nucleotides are TGTGCCAGCAGCTTAGGAGTGTGGACCGAAGCTCTCTTT.

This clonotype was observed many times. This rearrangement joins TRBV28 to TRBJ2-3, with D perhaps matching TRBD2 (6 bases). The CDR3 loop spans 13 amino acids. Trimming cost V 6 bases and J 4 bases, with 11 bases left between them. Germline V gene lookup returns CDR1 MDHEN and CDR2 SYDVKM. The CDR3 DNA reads TGTGCCAGCAGCGCGCCGGGGGCAGATACGCAGTATTTT. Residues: CASSAPGADTQYF.

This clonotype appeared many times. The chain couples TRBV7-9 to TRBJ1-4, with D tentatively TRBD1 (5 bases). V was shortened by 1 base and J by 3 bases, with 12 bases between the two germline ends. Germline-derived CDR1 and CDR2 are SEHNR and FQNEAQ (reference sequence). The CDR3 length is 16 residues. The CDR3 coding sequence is TGTGCCAGCAGCTTAGGGGGGGGGACTGCTAATGAAAAACTGTTTTTT. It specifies CASSLGGGTANEKLFF.

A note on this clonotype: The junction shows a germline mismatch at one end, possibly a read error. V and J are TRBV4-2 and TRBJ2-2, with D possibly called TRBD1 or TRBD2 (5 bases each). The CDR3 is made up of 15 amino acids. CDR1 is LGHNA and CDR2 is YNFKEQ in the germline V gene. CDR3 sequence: CASSQAQTDTGELVF. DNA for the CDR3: TGTGCCAGCAGCCAAGCCCAGACAGACACCGGGGAGCTGGTTTTT.

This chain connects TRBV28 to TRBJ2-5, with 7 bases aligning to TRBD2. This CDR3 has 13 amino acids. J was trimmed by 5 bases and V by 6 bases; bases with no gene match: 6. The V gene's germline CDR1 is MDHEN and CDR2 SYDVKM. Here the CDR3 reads CASRGGSGETQYF. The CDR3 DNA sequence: TGTGCCAGCAGGGGAGGGTCCGGGGAGACCCAGTACTTC. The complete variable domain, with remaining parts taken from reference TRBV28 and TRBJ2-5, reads DVKVTQSSRYLVKRTGEKVFLECVQDMDHENMFWYRQDPGLGLRLIYFSYDVKMKEKGDIPEGYSVSREKKERFSLILESASTNQTSMYLCASRGGSGETQYFGPGTRLLVL.

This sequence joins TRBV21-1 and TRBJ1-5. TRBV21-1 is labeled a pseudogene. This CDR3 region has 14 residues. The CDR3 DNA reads TGTGCCAGCAGTGGCAGGAGTAGCAATCAGCCCCAGCATTTT. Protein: CASSGRSSNQPQHF.

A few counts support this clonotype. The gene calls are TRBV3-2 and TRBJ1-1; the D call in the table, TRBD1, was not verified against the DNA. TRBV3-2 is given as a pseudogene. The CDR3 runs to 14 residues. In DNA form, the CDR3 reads TGTGCCAGCAGCCCCCGGGACAGGGCCCCTGAAGCTTTCTTT. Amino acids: CASSPRDRAPEAFF.

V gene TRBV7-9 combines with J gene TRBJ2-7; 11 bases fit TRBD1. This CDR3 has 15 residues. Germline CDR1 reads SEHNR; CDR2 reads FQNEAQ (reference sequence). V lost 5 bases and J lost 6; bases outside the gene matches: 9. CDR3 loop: CASSPGQGALLEQYF. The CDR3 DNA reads TGTGCCAGCAGCCCCGGACAGGGGGCGCTTCTCGAGCAGTACTTC.

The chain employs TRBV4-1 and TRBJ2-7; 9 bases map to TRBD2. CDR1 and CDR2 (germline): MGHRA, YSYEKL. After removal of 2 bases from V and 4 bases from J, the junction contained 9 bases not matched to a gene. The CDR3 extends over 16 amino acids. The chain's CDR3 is CASSQQPGLAVYEQYF. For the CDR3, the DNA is TGCGCCAGCAGCCAACAACCGGGACTAGCTGTTTACGAGCAGTACTTC.

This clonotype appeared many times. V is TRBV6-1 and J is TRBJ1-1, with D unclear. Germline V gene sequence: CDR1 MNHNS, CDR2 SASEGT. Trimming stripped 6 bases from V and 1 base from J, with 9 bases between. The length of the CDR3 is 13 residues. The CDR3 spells CASSMDPNTEAFF. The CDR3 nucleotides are TGTGCCAGCAGCATGGACCCGAACACTGAAGCTTTCTTT.

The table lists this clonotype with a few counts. The CDR3 loop is CASSKWDRGPQGDSYEQYF. The CDR3 DNA sequence: TGTGCCAGTAGTAAGTGGGACAGGGGGCCCCAGGGCGATTCCTACGAGCAGTACTTC. The chain carries TRBV19 and TRBJ2-7; 12 positions agree with TRBD1. The germline gives CDR1 LNHDA, CDR2 SQIVND (reference sequence). Germline trimming cut 4 bases from V and 1 base from J; bases unmatched to any gene: 14. The CDR3 loop spans 19 amino acids.

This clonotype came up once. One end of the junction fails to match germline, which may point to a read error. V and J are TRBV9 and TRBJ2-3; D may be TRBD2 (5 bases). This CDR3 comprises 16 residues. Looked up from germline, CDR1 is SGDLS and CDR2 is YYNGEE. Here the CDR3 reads CASSAGIYSSIDTQYF. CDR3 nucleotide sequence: TGTGCCAGCAGCGCGGGGATTTACTCTAGCATAGATACGCAGTATTTT.

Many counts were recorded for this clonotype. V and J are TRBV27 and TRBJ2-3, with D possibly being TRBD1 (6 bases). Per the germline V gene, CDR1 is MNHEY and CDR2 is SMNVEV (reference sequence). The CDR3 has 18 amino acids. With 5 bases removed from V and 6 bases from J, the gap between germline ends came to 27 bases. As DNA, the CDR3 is TGTGCCAGCAGTCCCACCGCTGGGACAAGCCCCCTTAGGGATACGCAGTATTTT. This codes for CASSPTAGTSPLRDTQYF.

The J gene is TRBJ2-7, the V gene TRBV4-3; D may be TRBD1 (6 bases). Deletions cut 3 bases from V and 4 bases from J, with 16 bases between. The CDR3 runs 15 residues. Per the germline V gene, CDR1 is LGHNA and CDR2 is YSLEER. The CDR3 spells CASSQNRVERYEQYF. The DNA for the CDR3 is TGCGCCAGCAGCCAGAACAGGGTTGAAAGGTACGAGCAGTACTTC.

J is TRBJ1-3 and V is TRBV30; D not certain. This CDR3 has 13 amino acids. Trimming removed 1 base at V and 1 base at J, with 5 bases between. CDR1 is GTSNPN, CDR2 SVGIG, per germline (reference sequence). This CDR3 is CAWSEGSGNTIYF. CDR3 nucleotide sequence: TGTGCCTGGAGTGAAGGATCTGGAAACACCATATATTTT.

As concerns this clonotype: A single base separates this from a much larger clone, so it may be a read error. The CDR3: CASSIGFGVTQYF. The DNA of the CDR3 is TGTGCCAGCAGCATAGGTTTTGGAGTGACCCAGTACTTC. This sequence joins TRBV7-2 and TRBJ2-5; D unresolved. V dropped 5 bases and J dropped 7 bases, with 14 bases sitting between them. The length of the CDR3 is 13 residues. Germline loops: CDR1 SGHTA, CDR2 FQGNSA.

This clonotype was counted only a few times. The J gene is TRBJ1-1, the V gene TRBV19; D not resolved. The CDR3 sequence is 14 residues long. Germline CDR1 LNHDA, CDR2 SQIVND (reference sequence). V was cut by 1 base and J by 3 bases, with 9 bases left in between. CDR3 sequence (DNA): TGTGCCAGTAGTATAGGGTCTGGGTACACTGAAGCTTTCTTT. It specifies CASSIGSGYTEAFF.

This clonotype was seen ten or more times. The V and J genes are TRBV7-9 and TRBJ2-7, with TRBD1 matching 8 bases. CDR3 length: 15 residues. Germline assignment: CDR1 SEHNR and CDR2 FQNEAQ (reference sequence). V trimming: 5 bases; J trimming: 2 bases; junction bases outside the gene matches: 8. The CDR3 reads CASSPKTGETYEQYF. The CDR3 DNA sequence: TGTGCCAGCAGCCCGAAGACAGGGGAAACCTACGAGCAGTACTTC.

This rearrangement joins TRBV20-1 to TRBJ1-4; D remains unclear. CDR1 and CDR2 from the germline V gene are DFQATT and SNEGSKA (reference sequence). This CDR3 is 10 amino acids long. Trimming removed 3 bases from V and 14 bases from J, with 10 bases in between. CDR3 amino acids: CSASRGLLFF. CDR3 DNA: TGCAGTGCTAGTAGAGGTCTCCTGTTTTTT.

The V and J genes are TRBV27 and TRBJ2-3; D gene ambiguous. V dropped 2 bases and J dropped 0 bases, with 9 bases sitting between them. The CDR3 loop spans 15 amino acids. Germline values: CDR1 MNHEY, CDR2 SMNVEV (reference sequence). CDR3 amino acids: CASSLLDFSTDTQYF. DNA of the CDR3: TGTGCCAGCAGTTTACTAGACTTTAGCACAGATACGCAGTATTTT.

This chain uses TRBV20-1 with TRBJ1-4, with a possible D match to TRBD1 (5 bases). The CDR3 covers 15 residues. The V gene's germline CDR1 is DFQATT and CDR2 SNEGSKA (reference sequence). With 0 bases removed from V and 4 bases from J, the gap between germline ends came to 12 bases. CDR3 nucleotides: TGCAGTGCTAGAGACTGGGCGGGGGATAATGAAAAACTGTTTTTT. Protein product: CSARDWAGDNEKLFF.

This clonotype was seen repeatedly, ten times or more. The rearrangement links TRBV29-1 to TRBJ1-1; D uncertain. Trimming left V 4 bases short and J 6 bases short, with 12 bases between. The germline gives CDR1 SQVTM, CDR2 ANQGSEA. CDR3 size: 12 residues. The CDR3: CSVVGESAEAFF. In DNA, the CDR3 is TGCAGCGTTGTTGGGGAGAGTGCTGAAGCTTTCTTT.

CDR3 protein: CASSKARSHIGDEQFF. CDR3 DNA: TGTGCCAGCAGCAAAGCGCGCAGCCACATTGGCGATGAGCAGTTCTTC. The chain carries TRBV21-1 and TRBJ2-1. TRBV21-1 is shown as a pseudogene. The CDR3 length is 16 residues.

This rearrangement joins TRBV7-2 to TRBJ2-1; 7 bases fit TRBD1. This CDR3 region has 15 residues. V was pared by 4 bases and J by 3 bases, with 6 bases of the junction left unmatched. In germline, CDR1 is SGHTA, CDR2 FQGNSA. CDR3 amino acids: CASSYGTAGYNEQFF. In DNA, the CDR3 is TGTGCCAGCAGCTACGGGACAGCCGGCTACAATGAGCAGTTCTTC.